This passage covers 13 T cell receptor beta chains from one sample sequenced in a study of T cells in localized non-small cell lung cancer. The repertoire was sequenced with immunoSEQ multiplex PCR; TCRdb's copy has only in-frame clones and lacks some. The sample records over a thousand clones, approximately 20% being singletons. Sequenced material: lung tumor tissue, taken before any cancer treatment. Receptor source: a man aged 35 to 70 with stage III squamous cell lung carcinoma.

By sample fraction, this clone is medium-sized. The rearrangement joins TRBV6-8 to TRBJ1-2; possible D gene TRBD1, 5 bases. The length of the CDR3 is 12 residues. From germline, CDR1 is MNHGY and CDR2 SAAAGT. V dropped 2 bases and J dropped 6 bases, with 7 bases sitting between them. The CDR3 reads CASSYGTDGYTF. The CDR3 DNA sequence: TGTGCCAGCAGTTACGGGACGGATGGCTACACCTTC.

The rearrangement uses TRBV18 and TRBJ2-6; 7 bases line up with TRBD2. The V gene end was trimmed by 3 bases and the J gene end by 0 bases; junction bases not matched to a gene: 8. The germline V gene has CDR1 KGHSH and CDR2 LQKENI. The CDR3 sequence is 18 residues long. CDR3 nucleotide sequence: TGTGCCAGCTCACCCCTCGGGGGGACCTCCTCTGGGGCCAACGTCCTGACTTTC. It specifies CASSPLGGTSSGANVLTF.

This clone was seen a handful of times. J is TRBJ2-3 and V is TRBV30, with 8 positions matching TRBD1. The V segment lost 5 bases and the J segment 1 base; nucleotides outside the gene matches: 5. The CDR3 runs to 14 residues. Germline assignment: CDR1 GTSNPN and CDR2 SVGIG (reference sequence). In DNA form, the CDR3 reads TGTGCCTGGGGGACGGGACAGGGCACAGATACGCAGTATTTT. This translates into CAWGTGQGTDTQYF.

This chain links TRBV1 with TRBJ2-1; TRBD2 is the table's D call, not checked against the DNA. TRBV1 constitutes a pseudogene. The CDR3 loop spans 16 amino acids. The CDR3: CASSPGLAGGYNEQFF. In DNA, the CDR3 is TGCGCCAGCAGCCCAGGACTAGCGGGAGGCTACAATGAGCAGTTCTTC.

The chain is built from TRBV19 and TRBJ2-6; 12 bases align to TRBD1. The V segment lost 5 bases and the J segment 1 base; nucleotides outside the gene matches: 9. The germline V gene has CDR1 LNHDA and CDR2 SQIVND (reference sequence). The CDR3 totals 19 residues. CDR3 sequence reads: CASSPGRDRGLSGANVLTF. Written as DNA, the CDR3 is TGTGCCAGTAGTCCGGGCCGGGACAGGGGGCTTTCTGGGGCCAACGTCCTGACTTTC. Drawing the rest from reference TRBV19 and TRBJ2-6, the complete variable domain is DGGITQSPKYLFRKEGQNVTLSCEQNLNHDAMYWYRQDPGQGLRLIYYSQIVNDFQKGDIAEGYSVSREKKESFPLTVTSAQKNPTAFYLCASSPGRDRGLSGANVLTFGAGSRLTVL.

The chain couples TRBV5-1 to TRBJ2-1; TRBD2 matches 11 bases. V trimming: 5 bases; J trimming: 0 bases; junction bases outside the gene matches: 10. Germline V gene sequence: CDR1 SGHRS, CDR2 YFSETQ. CDR3 length: 18 residues. CDR3 in amino acids: CASRSTSGGLSSYNEQFF. In DNA form, the CDR3 reads TGCGCCAGCAGATCAACTAGCGGGGGCCTTAGCTCCTACAATGAGCAGTTCTTC.

The chain has TRBV6-8 and TRBJ2-7; D not certain. The CDR3 contains 13 residues. CDR1 is MNHGY and CDR2 is SAAAGT in the germline V gene. V was clipped by 2 bases and J by 0 bases, with 5 bases between them. Here the CDR3 DNA reads TGTGCCAGCAGTTACGCCAGCTCCTACGAGCAGTACTTC. Its translation: CASSYASSYEQYF.

The CDR3 sequence is CATSRGRGAGNTIYF. Here the CDR3 DNA reads TGTGCCACCAGCAGAGGTCGGGGGGCTGGAAACACCATATATTTT. V is TRBV15 and J is TRBJ1-3; possible D gene TRBD1, 5 bases. CDR3 length: 15 residues. Germline values: CDR1 LNHNV, CDR2 YYDKDF (reference sequence). V lost 1 base and J 2 bases, leaving 9 bases between the germline ends.

The chain uses TRBV6-8 and TRBJ1-6; TRBD1 aligns across 7 bases. The CDR3 is made up of 14 amino acids. The germline CDR1 and CDR2 sequences are MNHGY and SAAAGT. Trimming took 10 bases from V and 9 from J; bases not matched to a gene: 12. In DNA, the CDR3 is TGTGCCACCAAACGGGACAGCCAAGGTTCACCCCTCCACTTT. This gives the protein CATKRDSQGSPLHF.

V usage is TRBV6-8 and J usage is TRBJ2-6, with D perhaps TRBD2 (7 bases). The germline V and J ends were trimmed by 6 bases and 0 bases, with 15 bases remaining between them. The CDR3 contains 17 residues. CDR1 and CDR2 from the germline V gene are MNHGY and SAAAGT. The CDR3 reads CASRNGGQGSGANVLTF. The CDR3 nucleotides read TGTGCCAGCAGGAACGGGGGGCAGGGCTCTGGGGCCAACGTCCTGACTTTC.

This clone showed up just a few times. The gene calls are TRBV2 and TRBJ1-6, with D possibly matching TRBD1 (5 bases). The CDR3 spans 13 residues. The V and J ends lost 8 bases and 7 bases respectively, with 12 bases between them. Germline assignment: CDR1 SNHLY and CDR2 FYNNEI. In DNA, the CDR3 is TGTGCCAGCTGGGGCCGAGGGAATTCACCCCTCCACTTT. Translation: CASWGRGNSPLHF.

The chain employs TRBV11-3 and TRBJ1-2; the match to TRBD1 covers 8 bases. CDR3 length: 14 amino acids. The ends lost 4 bases at V and 6 bases at J; junction bases unmatched: 7. Germline V gene lookup returns CDR1 SGHNT and CDR2 YENEEA. CDR3 residues: CASSSTGDRDGYTF. CDR3 coding DNA: TGTGCCAGCAGCTCGACAGGGGATCGGGATGGCTACACCTTC. Drawing the rest from reference TRBV11-3 and TRBJ1-2, the complete variable domain is EAGVVQSPRYKIIEKKQPVAFWCNPISGHNTLYWYLQNLGQGPELLIRYENEEAVDDSQLPKDRFSAERLKGVDSTLKIQPAELGDSAVYLCASSSTGDRDGYTFGSGTRLTVV.

The chain is built from TRBV9 and TRBJ1-2, with 8 positions matching TRBD1. The trim removed 5 bases at V and 3 bases at J, leaving 6 bases unmatched. The germline V gene has CDR1 SGDLS and CDR2 YYNGEE. The length of the CDR3 is 14 residues. The CDR3 region is CASSAQGVDYGYTF. The CDR3 nucleotides read TGTGCCAGCAGTGCACAGGGGGTTGACTATGGCTACACCTTC.